This T cell receptor (beta chain) was identified in a study of T-cell reconstitution after alpha-beta-depleted transplantation in children. Per germline, CDR1 DFQATT and CDR2 SNEGSKA (reference sequence). This CDR3 has 14 residues. V dropped 3 bases and J dropped 2 bases, with 13 bases sitting between them. Preparation of the TCRbeta library was carried out with unique molecular identifiers. TCRdb reprocessed the PCR reads with MiXCR, giving one entry per CDR3 protein. The sample lists a few hundred thousand distinct CDR3 sequences; 7.5% to 10% were seen once. In this sample, this clonotype turned up many times.

Sample: PBMCs from the stem cell graft donor, taken from the stem cell graft. The receptor comes from a human donor who donated a stem cell graft to a child with SCID. V usage is TRBV20-1 and J usage is TRBJ1-2, with D perhaps TRBD1 (6 bases). DNA of the CDR3: TGCAGTGCTAGCCGTACAGGGACAAACTATGGCTACACCTTC. Translating it yields CSASRTGTNYGYTF.